This entry concerns a single T cell receptor (beta chain). The entry originates in a study of T cells expressing NK-cell markers. For each CDR3 protein, TCRdb gives one entry from its re-call of the 5' RACE reads, without DNA. The sample has some 150,000 distinct CDR3 sequences. The CDR3 is made up of 16 amino acids. The germline gives CDR1 SGHVS, CDR2 FNYEAQ. The chain links TRBV7-6 to TRBJ2-2; TCRdb indicates TRBD2, and absent DNA this call remains unverified. This TCR was sampled from a man younger than 35 in good health. The sample taken for sequencing was blood T cells: a sorted CD56 or NKG2C T cell subset, CD4+ or CD8+ T cells, or bulk PBMC T cells (not recorded which). The CDR3 protein is CASSEGPRLNTGELFF.